The rows below give T cell receptor beta chains drawn from one sample of a study of shared clonotypes between healthy human individuals. The data were produced by immunoSEQ multiplex PCR, yet TCRdb's version contains in-frame clones alone and is incomplete. The repertoire holds 800,000 to 1,200,000 clones, with 75% to 80% as singletons. Sequences were obtained from memory CD4+ T cells from PBMCs. The receptors derive from a man younger than 30 in good health. Some clones in this sample may be carry-over from other donors' samples. Both conserved end residues are part of each CDR3. A D gene is named only where the DNA matches it firmly. Clone sizes are given selectively: once, few, many, or a class where the clone is expanded.

>TRBV7-8|.|TRBJ1-2|.
CASSPRHDRRGYTF
TGTGCCAGCAGCCCGAGACATGACAGGAGGGGCTACACCTTC
>TRBV4-3|.|TRBJ2-3|.
CASSQAAGTSTDTQYF
TGCGCCAGCAGCCAAGCAGCAGGGACCAGCACAGATACGCAGTATTTT
>TRBV7-9|.|TRBJ2-5|.
CASSLYSLEETQYF
TGTGCCAGCAGCTTATACAGTCTCGAAGAGACCCAGTACTTC
>TRBV30|.|TRBJ2-7|.
CAWSAGLGLYEQYF
TGTGCCTGGAGTGCGGGCCTTGGGCTCTACGAGCAGTACTTC
>TRBV28|.|TRBJ2-7|.
CASSLSGTLHEQYF
TGTGCCAGCAGTTTATCCGGCACCCTCCACGAGCAGTACTTC
>TRBV4-3|.|TRBJ1-2|.
CASSQDPGLGYGYTF
TGCGCCAGCAGCCAAGACCCCGGGTTGGGCTATGGCTACACCTTC
>TRBV7-3|.|TRBJ2-2|.
CASSLIGGRLATGELFF
TGTGCCAGCAGCTTAATCGGGGGTCGCCTAGCCACCGGGGAGCTGTTTTTT
>TRBV4-1|.|TRBJ1-1|.
CASSHKLTLGGRLGITEAFF
TGCGCCAGCAGCCACAAGCTGACCCTGGGGGGGCGTTTAGGTATCACTGAAGCTTTCTTT
>TRBV2|.|TRBJ2-7|.
CASSVRILGYEQYF
TGTGCCAGCAGTGTAAGGATCCTTGGCTACGAGCAGTACTTC
>TRBV14|.|TRBJ1-3|.
CASSQERISGNTIYF
TGTGCCAGCAGCCAAGAAAGGATCTCTGGAAACACCATATATTTT
>TRBV2|.|TRBJ1-1|TRBD1
CASSLTGTAYTEAFF
TGTGCCAGCAGTTTAACCGGGACAGCATACACTGAAGCTTTCTTT
>TRBV16|.|TRBJ1-2|.
CASSQSGGNYGYTF
TGTGCCAGCAGCCAATCGGGCGGAAACTATGGCTACACCTTC
>TRBV5-1|.|TRBJ1-1|.
CASRPGTENTEAFF
TGCGCCAGCCGACCCGGGACGGAGAACACTGAAGCTTTCTTT
>TRBV28|few|TRBJ1-5|.
CASSSHRNRGNQPQHF
TGTGCCAGCAGTTCCCACAGGAATAGGGGCAATCAGCCCCAGCATTTT
>TRBV28|once|TRBJ2-1|TRBD2
CASHASGGEQFF
TGTGCCAGCCATGCCAGCGGGGGTGAGCAGTTCTTC
>TRBV30|.|TRBJ1-3|.
CAWSIQGNTIYF
TGTGCCTGGAGTATTCAAGGAAACACCATATATTTT
>TRBV11-2|.|TRBJ1-2|.
CASSLVRGTGGYTF
TGTGCCAGCAGCTTAGTGCGGGGGACGGGTGGCTACACCTTC
>TRBV5-6|.|TRBJ2-7|TRBD2
CASSMIAGVGVEQYF
TGTGCCAGCAGCATGATAGCGGGAGTTGGGGTCGAGCAGTACTTC